Listed below are T cell receptor beta chains from one sample, sequenced in a study of human T cells and chemical hapten exposure. TCRdb reprocessed the RACE reads with MiXCR, giving one entry per CDR3 protein. The sample contains around 120,000 distinct CDR3 sequences, around an eighth of which appear only once. The sample in question was whole blood, obtained in connection with sensitization to the hapten diphenylcyclopropenone (DPC). These receptors all come from a woman between 18 and 30 years old with alopecia areata. Some clones in this sample may be carry-over from other donors' samples. Both conserved end residues are trimmed from each CDR3. Clone sizes are given selectively: once, few, many, or a class where the clone is expanded.

size | V | CDR3
many | TRBV4-3 | ASSHDRLGDEQY
many | TRBV12-3/TRBV12-4 | ASSVGTGPS
many | TRBV2 | ASIRGYNSPLH
- | TRBV7-9 | ASSFMSASEAF
- | TRBV5-1 | ASSAKTQGWNEKLF
- | TRBV29-1 | SVWTGKADTQY
- | TRBV20-1 | SASLGVGSPLH
- | TRBV7-3 | ASSRQFSDEQF
few | TRBV6-2/TRBV6-3 | ASSHRDRGQQPQH
few | TRBV7-6 | ASSTGQGSGEKLF
few | TRBV5-1 | ASSLTTGDWGYT
few | TRBV20-1 | SASAGVGNQPQH
- | TRBV7-8 | ASSLAASGRDTQY
few | TRBV29-1 | SVERQGTEAF